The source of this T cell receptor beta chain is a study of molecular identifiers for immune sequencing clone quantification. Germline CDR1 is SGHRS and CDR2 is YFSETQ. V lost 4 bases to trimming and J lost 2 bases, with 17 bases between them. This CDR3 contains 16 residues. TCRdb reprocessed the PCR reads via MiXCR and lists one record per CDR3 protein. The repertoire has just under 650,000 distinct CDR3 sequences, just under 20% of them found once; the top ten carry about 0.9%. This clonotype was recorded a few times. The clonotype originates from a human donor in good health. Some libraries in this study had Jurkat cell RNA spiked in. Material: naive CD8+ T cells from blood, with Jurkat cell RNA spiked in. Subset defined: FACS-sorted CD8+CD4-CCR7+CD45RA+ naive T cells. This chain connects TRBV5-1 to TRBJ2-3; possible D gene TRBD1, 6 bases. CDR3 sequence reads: CASSPSGQPITDTQYF. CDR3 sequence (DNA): TGCGCCAGCAGCCCCTCGGGACAACCGATCACAGATACGCAGTATTTT.